This T cell receptor beta chain was identified in a study of cytomegalovirus exposure and HLA in healthy donors. A remark on this clone: Its target is unknown.

Study-level findings and limits: Sequence variants that were highly shared formed a cluster that was likely a sequencing artifact.

13 Jbeta primers and 60 Vbeta primers were used for the PCR. Original analysis: Roughly 10 million shared chains were among around 80 million unique TCR beta chains counted in a later analysis. Method: immunoSEQ multiplex PCR; TCRdb's copy keeps in-frame clones and lacks some. The V and J calls and clone size are taken from that table; D and trimming were inferred from the DNA. The sample yields some 150,000 clones, around 83% seen once. V lost 6 bases and J lost 1; bases outside the gene matches: 0. CDR1 and CDR2 from the germline V gene are SGHTS and YDEGEE. The CDR3 runs 12 residues. The chain has TRBV5-8 and TRBJ2-5; 7 nucleotides match TRBD1. The sequenced sample was PBMCs. The TCR originated in a man aged 35-49 years in good health and CMV-seropositive. The CDR3 DNA is TGTGCCAGCAACAGGGGCCAAGAGACCCAGTACTTC. Translation gives CASNRGQETQYF.